This entry describes one T cell receptor beta chain. V shed 3 bases and J 8 bases; nucleotides not matched to a gene: 14. The length of the CDR3 is 16 residues. Germline-derived CDR1 and CDR2 are SGHNT and YYREEE (reference sequence). These data belong to a study of blood T cell repertoires in COVID-19. Study background: PBMCs, B-cell-depleted T cells, or T cells provided the cDNA or gDNA that made up the material.

TCRdb's table, derived via immunoSEQ multiplex PCR, lists solely in-frame clones and lacks some. The sample holds 200,000 to 250,000 clones, about nine tenths seen once. Grouping used clinical history reported by participants in a survey and questionnaire. This chain uses TRBV5-4 with TRBJ1-2, with 9 positions matching TRBD1. The origin of this receptor is a woman aged 40 to 50 with acute COVID-19. Sequencing input: PBMCs or T cells enriched from blood (not recorded which). As DNA, the CDR3 is TGTGCCAGCAGCTCCCGGGACAGGGCCTATATTTTCGGCTACACCTTC. As protein: CASSSRDRAYIFGYTF.